The 30 T cell receptor beta chains presented below share a single source sample, sequenced in a study of vaccination and CD4 T cells after COVID-19. Cultured CD4+ T cell DNA was sequenced using the Oncomine TCR Beta short-read assay. Each CDR3 protein gets one entry after TCRdb re-called the PCR reads with MiXCR. The repertoire holds approximately 9,300 distinct CDR3 sequences, roughly half seen once, with under 20% in the top ten. Sample treatment: roughly 10-day PBMC culture with coronavirus spike peptide pools or control peptides (ViraFEST assay). These receptors are not linked to any known antigen. The sample comprised CD4+ T cells from blood, cultured in vitro. These receptors all come from a human donor who had recovered from COVID-19.

The V and J genes are TRBV12-3 or TRBV12-4 and TRBJ2-7; D call uncertain. The CDR3 is 11 residues long. Trimming left V 3 bases short and J 5 bases short, with 5 bases between. CDR3 coding DNA: TGTGCCAGCAGTTTGGAGAACGAGCAGTACTTC. Its protein is CASSLENEQYF.

The chain employs TRBV7-9 and TRBJ1-1; D is ambiguous. This CDR3 has 14 residues. V lost 3 bases and J 0 bases, leaving 8 bases between the germline ends. The V gene's germline CDR1 is SEHNR and CDR2 FQNEAQ (reference sequence). The CDR3 protein is CASSFSGLNTEAFF. The CDR3 nucleotides are TGTGCCAGCAGCTTCTCCGGGTTGAACACTGAAGCTTTCTTT.

The chain employs TRBV30 and TRBJ2-3; D uncertain. Trimming took off 0 bases at V and 0 bases at J, with 10 bases between the two ends. The CDR3 is 15 amino acids. The germline V gene has CDR1 GTSNPN and CDR2 SVGIG (reference sequence). CDR3 in amino acids: CAWSVLKLSTDTQYF. The CDR3 DNA reads TGTGCCTGGAGTGTACTAAAACTCAGCACAGATACGCAGTATTTT.

The CDR3 DNA is TGTGCCAGCAGCCAAGCAGGGGGCTCCTACAATGAGCAGTTCTTC. Protein: CASSQAGGSYNEQFF. This chain connects TRBV7-3 to TRBJ2-1; TRBD1 matches 7 bases. The V and J ends lost 5 bases and 0 bases, in that order; junction bases with no gene match: 4. The CDR3 consists of 15 residues. In germline, CDR1 is SGHTA, CDR2 FQGTGA.

The CDR3 protein is CASSYDDKVLRGYTF. DNA for the CDR3: TGTGCCAGCAGTTACGACGATAAGGTCTTGAGGGGCTACACCTTC. This chain connects TRBV6-5 to TRBJ1-2; D is ambiguous. The CDR3 has 15 amino acids. V lost 2 bases and J 8 bases, leaving 18 bases between the germline ends. The germline gives CDR1 MNHEY, CDR2 SVGAGI.

The rearrangement uses TRBV20-1 and TRBJ2-1; 10 nucleotides match TRBD1. Germline V lookup: CDR1 DFQATT, CDR2 SNEGSKA (reference sequence). Germline trimming cut 6 bases from V and 7 bases from J; bases unmatched to any gene: 9. This CDR3 has 14 amino acids. CDR3 region: CSAPRGQGKNEQFF. The CDR3 region has the DNA TGCAGTGCCCCGAGGGGACAGGGGAAGAATGAGCAGTTCTTC.

The chain is built from TRBV18 and TRBJ1-2, with 9 bases lining up with TRBD1. The ends lost 3 bases at V and 4 bases at J; junction bases unmatched: 6. The germline V gene encodes CDR1 KGHSH and CDR2 LQKENI. The CDR3 contains 15 residues. This CDR3 reads CASSPSSTGGYGYTF. The CDR3 bases are TGTGCCAGCTCACCGTCGTCGACAGGGGGCTATGGCTACACCTTC. Looking up the rest from reference TRBV18 and TRBJ1-2 gives the full variable domain: NAGVMQNPRHLVRRRGQEARLRCSPMKGHSHVYWYRQLPEEGLKFMVYLQKENIIDESGMPKERFSAEFPKEGPSILRIQQVVRGDSAAYFCASSPSSTGGYGYTFGSGTRLTVV.

This clonotype has only a few counts. This sequence joins TRBV19 and TRBJ1-2, with 10 bases matching TRBD1. This CDR3 comprises 14 residues. V lost 10 bases to trimming and J lost 5 bases; unmatched junction nucleotides: 10. Germline CDR1 LNHDA, CDR2 SQIVND (reference sequence). The DNA of the CDR3 is TGTGCCAACCAAGGACAGGGGGTAGATTATGGCTACACCTTC. Protein: CANQGQGVDYGYTF.

In its sample, this clonotype was seen a few times. V gene TRBV28 combines with J gene TRBJ1-2; D gene uncertain. The length of the CDR3 is 10 residues. V lost 8 bases and J lost 5, with 6 bases in between. Per germline, CDR1 MDHEN and CDR2 SYDVKM. CDR3 in DNA: TGTGCCAGCTCGGGATATGGCTACACCTTC. Its protein is CASSGYGYTF.

The gene calls are TRBV20-1 and TRBJ1-1; D uncertain. Trimming shortened V by 4 bases and J by 1 base, and 7 bases separated the two germline ends. CDR1 DFQATT and CDR2 SNEGSKA come from the germline V gene (reference sequence). The CDR3 loop spans 12 amino acids. CDR3 residues: CSANVRNTEAFF. CDR3 coding DNA: TGCAGTGCTAACGTTAGGAACACTGAAGCTTTCTTT.

The CDR3 spells CASSLERGWETQYF. Here the CDR3 DNA reads TGTGCCAGCAGCCTAGAAAGGGGGTGGGAGACCCAGTACTTC. The chain recombines TRBV7-2 with TRBJ2-5, with TRBD1 as a possible D gene (6 bases). Trimming left V 5 bases short and J 5 bases short, with 15 bases between. This CDR3 comprises 14 residues. Germline V gene lookup returns CDR1 SGHTA and CDR2 FQGNSA.

This chain joins TRBV20-1 and TRBJ1-4, with D unclear. From germline, CDR1 is DFQATT and CDR2 SNEGSKA (reference sequence). V lost 6 bases, J lost 0 bases, and 11 bases lay in between. This CDR3 is built from 14 residues. Written as DNA, the CDR3 is TGCAGTGCGCCTGACGGTGCAACTAATGAAAAACTGTTTTTT. This codes for CSAPDGATNEKLFF.

The chain employs TRBV20-1 and TRBJ2-1, with 13 bases matching TRBD2. V trimming: 4 bases; J trimming: 5 bases; junction bases outside the gene matches: 5. This CDR3 contains 15 residues. Looked up from germline, CDR1 is DFQATT and CDR2 is SNEGSKA (reference sequence). Written as DNA, the CDR3 is TGCAGTGCTAACGCCGGGACTAGCGGGAACAATGAGCAGTTCTTC. As protein: CSANAGTSGNNEQFF.

This chain joins TRBV6-1 and TRBJ1-3; 8 bases map to TRBD1. This CDR3 has 14 amino acids. The germline gives CDR1 MNHNS, CDR2 SASEGT. V shed 6 bases and J 2 bases; nucleotides not matched to a gene: 3. The CDR3 region has the DNA TGTGCCAGCAGGACAGGGGTAACTGGAAACACCATATATTTT. It encodes CASRTGVTGNTIYF.

The chain uses TRBV21-1 and TRBJ2-3; the tabulated D call, TRBD2, remains unverified against the DNA. TRBV21-1 is classified as a pseudogene. The CDR3 consists of 22 residues. This chain's CDR3 is CASSTPGLEGRSHSTSTDTQYF. The CDR3 nucleotides read TGTGCCAGCAGCACACCGGGACTAGAGGGCCGTAGCCATTCAACTAGCACAGATACGCAGTATTTT.

In the case of this clonotype: Relative to the germline gene, one junction end is altered; a read error may explain this. The V and J genes are TRBV6-5 and TRBJ1-1; D is unresolved. The CDR3 spans 15 residues. CDR1 is MNHEY, CDR2 SVGAGI, per germline. CDR3 sequence reads: CASSYSPPQNTEAFF. Written as DNA, the CDR3 is TGTGCCAGCAGTTACTCACCTCCCCAGAACACTGAGGCTTTCTTT.

This clonotype showed up just once. The chain employs TRBV20-1 and TRBJ1-1, with D perhaps TRBD1 (5 bases). The CDR3 contains 15 residues. The V end lost 3 bases, the J end lost 2 bases, and 16 bases lay between the germline ends. Germline CDR1 is DFQATT and CDR2 is SNEGSKA (reference sequence). The CDR3 DNA reads as TGCAGTGCTAGGGGGCAGACTACCTTCAACACTGAAGCTTTCTTT. Amino acid sequence: CSARGQTTFNTEAFF.

This clonotype occurred a few times. This chain links TRBV11-3 with TRBJ2-1; unclear D gene. The CDR3 has 13 residues. V dropped 4 bases and J dropped 9 bases, with 13 bases sitting between them. Germline V gene sequence: CDR1 SGHNT, CDR2 YENEEA. CDR3 residues: CASSYTIQREQFF. Written as DNA, the CDR3 is TGTGCCAGCAGCTATACTATTCAACGTGAGCAGTTCTTC.

The V call is TRBV7-9, the J call TRBJ1-2; no firm D call. The germline V gene has CDR1 SEHNR and CDR2 FQNEAQ (reference sequence). V gave up 1 base and J gave up 4 bases, with 7 bases separating them. The CDR3 contains 13 residues. CDR3 nucleotide sequence: TGTGCCAGCAGCTTAGAGGACGCCTATGGCTACACCTTC. Protein: CASSLEDAYGYTF.

V and J are TRBV6-1 and TRBJ2-7; TRBD1 might be the D (6 bases). The CDR3 length is 13 residues. Germline lookup yields CDR1 MNHNS and CDR2 SASEGT. V was pared by 6 bases and J by 5 bases, with 14 bases between. The CDR3 sequence: CASRSSGDHEQYF. CDR3 DNA: TGTGCCAGCAGGAGCTCAGGGGACCACGAGCAGTACTTC.

The V and J genes are TRBV2 and TRBJ2-3, with 7 bases fitting TRBD2. J gave up 6 bases and V 5 bases, and 14 bases lay outside the gene matches. The CDR3 length is 16 residues. The germline V gene has CDR1 SNHLY and CDR2 FYNNEI. The CDR3 sequence is CASSSLPGGRRDTQYF. The CDR3 DNA sequence: TGTGCCAGCAGTTCCCTACCGGGGGGAAGGCGGGATACGCAGTATTTT.

V gene TRBV7-9 combines with J gene TRBJ1-1; 8 bases align to TRBD1. Germline loops: CDR1 SEHNR, CDR2 FQNEAQ (reference sequence). The CDR3 is 15 residues long. V gave up 5 bases and J gave up 7 bases; unmatched junction bases: 12. CDR3 loop: CASSPGTGYISEAFF. The CDR3, as DNA: TGTGCCAGCAGCCCAGGGACAGGTTATATCAGTGAAGCTTTCTTT.

The chain is built from TRBV27 and TRBJ2-3; 7 positions match TRBD2. V trimming: 3 bases; J trimming: 6 bases; junction bases outside the gene matches: 12. Germline CDR1 MNHEY, CDR2 SMNVEV (reference sequence). There are 16 residues in the CDR3. The CDR3 DNA is TGTGCCAGCAGTTTTTGGGGGGGTAGATCCTGGGATACGCAGTATTTT. Its translation: CASSFWGGRSWDTQYF.

This chain uses TRBV5-4 with TRBJ2-5; TRBD2 might be the D (7 bases). The germline V and J ends were trimmed by 1 base and 2 bases, with 18 bases remaining between them. CDR1 and CDR2 (germline): SGHNT, YYREEE (reference sequence). The CDR3 length is 17 residues. CDR3 in DNA: TGTGCCAGCAGCTTGATGAGGGGGGGCTTTAAGCAAGAGACCCAGTACTTC. It is translated as CASSLMRGGFKQETQYF.

The rearrangement uses TRBV6-2 or TRBV6-3 and TRBJ1-6; D possibly corresponds to TRBD1 (5 bases). Germline V gene sequence: CDR1 MNHEY, CDR2 SVGEGT. V lost 7 bases to trimming and J lost 0 bases, with 16 bases between them. This CDR3 has 17 amino acids. The CDR3 nucleotides read TGTGCCAGCACCGAGACAGAAAAATCCTCCTATAATTCACCCCTCCACTTT. As protein: CASTETEKSSYNSPLHF.

The chain has TRBV20-1 and TRBJ2-3; TRBD2 might be the D (5 bases). The length of the CDR3 is 16 residues. The V end was cut by 3 bases, the J end by 0 bases, with 16 bases between. CDR1 and CDR2 (germline): DFQATT, SNEGSKA (reference sequence). The CDR3 DNA reads as TGCAGTGCTAGTGGAGGCCGGCTCTCTAGCACAGATACGCAGTATTTT. It yields the protein CSASGGRLSSTDTQYF.

This chain joins TRBV10-1 and TRBJ2-3, with D perhaps matching TRBD2 (6 bases). This CDR3 contains 15 residues. The V gene's germline CDR1 is WNHNN and CDR2 SYGVQD (reference sequence). The V end lost 9 bases, the J end lost 4 bases, and 20 bases lay between the germline ends. CDR3 coding DNA: TGCGCCAGGCAGCCACGGGAGTATGGGGCAGATACGCAGTATTTT. It translates to CARQPREYGADTQYF.

The chain combines TRBV6-1 with TRBJ2-4; TRBD2 matches at 8 bases. There are 16 residues in the CDR3. The V gene's germline CDR1 is MNHNS and CDR2 SASEGT. The J segment lost 8 bases and the V segment lost 2 bases, leaving 11 bases of the junction unmatched. The CDR3 bases are TGTGCCAGCAGTGAAACCCCCCAGCGGGGGAGGGACATTCAGTACTTC. Its protein is CASSETPQRGRDIQYF.

The table lists this clonotype with a few counts. The chain is built from TRBV7-2 and TRBJ2-7; 8 nucleotides align to TRBD1. The CDR3 contains 13 residues. V lost 1 base to trimming and J lost 6 bases; unmatched junction nucleotides: 2. CDR1 and CDR2 from the germline V gene are SGHTA and FQGNSA. This chain's CDR3 is CASSLGTGIEQYF. The CDR3 nucleotides are TGTGCCAGCAGCTTAGGGACAGGGATCGAGCAGTACTTC.

V is TRBV20-1 and J is TRBJ1-1; a possible D gene is TRBD1 (6 bases). CDR3 length: 14 amino acids. The ends were cut back, 5 bases at V and 5 bases at J, with 18 bases in the middle. From germline, CDR1 is DFQATT and CDR2 SNEGSKA (reference sequence). In nucleotides, the CDR3 is TGCAGTGCTCCCCTGGGGGGCTTAGGGACTGAAGCTTTCTTT. Translated: CSAPLGGLGTEAFF.